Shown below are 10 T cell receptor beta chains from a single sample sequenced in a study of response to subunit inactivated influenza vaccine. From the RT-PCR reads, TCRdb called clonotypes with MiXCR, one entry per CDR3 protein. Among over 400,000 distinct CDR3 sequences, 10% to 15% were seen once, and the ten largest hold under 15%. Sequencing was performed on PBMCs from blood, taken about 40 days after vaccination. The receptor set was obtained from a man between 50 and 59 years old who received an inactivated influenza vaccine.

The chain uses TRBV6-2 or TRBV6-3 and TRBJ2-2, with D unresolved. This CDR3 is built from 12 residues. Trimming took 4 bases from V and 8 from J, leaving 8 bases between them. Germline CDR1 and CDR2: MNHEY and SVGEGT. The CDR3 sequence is CASSSLLGELFF. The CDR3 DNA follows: TGTGCCAGCAGTTCGCTGTTGGGGGAGCTGTTTTTT.

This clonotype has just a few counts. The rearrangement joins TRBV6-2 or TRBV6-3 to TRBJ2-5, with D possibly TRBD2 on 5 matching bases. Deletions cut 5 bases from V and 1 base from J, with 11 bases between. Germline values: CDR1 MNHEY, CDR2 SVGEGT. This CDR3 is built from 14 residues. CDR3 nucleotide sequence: TGTGCCAGCAGTCAAGACTACTTCCAAGAGACCCAGTACTTC. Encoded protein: CASSQDYFQETQYF.

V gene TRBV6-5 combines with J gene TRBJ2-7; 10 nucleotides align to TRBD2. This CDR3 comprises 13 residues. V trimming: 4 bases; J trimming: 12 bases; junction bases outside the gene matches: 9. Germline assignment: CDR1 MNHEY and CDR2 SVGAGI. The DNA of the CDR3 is TGTGCCAGCAGTTCCGGGACTAGCGCGAACGCGTACTTC. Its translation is CASSSGTSANAYF.

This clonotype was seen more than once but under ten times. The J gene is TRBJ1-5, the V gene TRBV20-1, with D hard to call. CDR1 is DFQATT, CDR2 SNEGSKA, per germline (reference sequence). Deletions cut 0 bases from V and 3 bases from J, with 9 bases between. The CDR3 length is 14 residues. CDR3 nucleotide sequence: TGCAGTGCTAGAGATCGGGCATTCAATCAGCCCCAGCATTTT. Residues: CSARDRAFNQPQHF.

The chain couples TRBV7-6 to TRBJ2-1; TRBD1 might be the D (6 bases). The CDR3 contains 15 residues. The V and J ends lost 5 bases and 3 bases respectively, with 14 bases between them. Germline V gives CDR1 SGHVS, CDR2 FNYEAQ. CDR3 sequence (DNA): TGTGCCAGCAGCCCTACAGGGTTGGTCTACAATGAGCAGTTCTTC. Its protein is CASSPTGLVYNEQFF.

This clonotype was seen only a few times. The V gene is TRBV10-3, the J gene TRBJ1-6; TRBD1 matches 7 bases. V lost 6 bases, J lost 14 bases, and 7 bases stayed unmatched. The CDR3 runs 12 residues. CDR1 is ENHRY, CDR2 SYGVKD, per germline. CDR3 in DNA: TGTGCCATCAGCCGACAGGGTCGGACCCTCCACTTT. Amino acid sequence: CAISRQGRTLHF.

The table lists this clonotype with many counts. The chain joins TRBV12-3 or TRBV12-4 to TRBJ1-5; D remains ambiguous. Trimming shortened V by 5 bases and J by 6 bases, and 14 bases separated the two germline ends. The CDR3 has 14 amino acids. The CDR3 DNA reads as TGTGCCAGCAGTCCCGGGATTGGAGGTCAGCCCCAGCATTTT. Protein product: CASSPGIGGQPQHF.

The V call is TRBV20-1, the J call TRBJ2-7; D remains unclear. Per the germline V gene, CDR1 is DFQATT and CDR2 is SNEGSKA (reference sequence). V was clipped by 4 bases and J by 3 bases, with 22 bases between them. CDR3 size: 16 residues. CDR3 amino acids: CSATKAELTSGYEQYF. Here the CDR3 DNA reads TGCAGTGCTACGAAAGCAGAACTAACTTCTGGCTACGAGCAGTACTTC.

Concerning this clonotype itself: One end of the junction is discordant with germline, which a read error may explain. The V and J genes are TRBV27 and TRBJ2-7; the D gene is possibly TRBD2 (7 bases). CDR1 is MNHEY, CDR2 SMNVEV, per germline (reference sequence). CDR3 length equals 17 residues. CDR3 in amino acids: CASRHGGLAELSYEQYF. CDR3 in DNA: TGTGCCAGCAGGCACGGGGGCCTAGCGGAGCTCTCCTATGAGCAGTACTTC.

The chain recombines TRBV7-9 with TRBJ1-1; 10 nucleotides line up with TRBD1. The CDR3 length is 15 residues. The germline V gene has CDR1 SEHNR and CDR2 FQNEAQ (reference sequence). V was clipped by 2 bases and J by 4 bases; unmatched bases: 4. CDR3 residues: CASSLKGQGSTEAFF. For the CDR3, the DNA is TGTGCCAGCAGCTTAAAGGGACAGGGGTCCACTGAAGCTTTCTTT. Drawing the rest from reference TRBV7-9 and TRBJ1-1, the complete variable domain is DTGVSQNPRHKITKRGQNVTFRCDPISEHNRLYWYRQTLGQGPEFLTYFQNEAQLEKSRLLSDRFSAERPKGSFSTLEIQRTEQGDSAMYLCASSLKGQGSTEAFFGQGTRLTVV.